These 26 T cell receptor beta chains were all obtained from the same sample, sequenced in a study of blood T cell repertoires in COVID-19. Data came from immunoSEQ multiplex PCR; TCRdb stores just in-frame clones and leaves some out. This sample has approximately 88,000 clones; more than 60% occur once, and the top ten carry approximately 19%. Specimen: peripheral blood. These receptors came from a woman older than 75 with active or convalescent COVID-19.

As concerns this clone: The sample has other DNA sequences that encode this CDR3 too. The V call is TRBV6-5, the J call TRBJ2-7; no definite D call. V lost 0 bases and J 0 bases, leaving 6 bases between the germline ends. Germline V lookup: CDR1 MNHEY, CDR2 SVGAGI. CDR3 length equals 14 residues. CDR3 sequence reads: CASSYSGSSYEQYF. For the CDR3, the DNA is TGTGCCAGCAGTTACTCGGGCAGCTCCTACGAGCAGTACTTC.

This clone was seen only a few times. This chain uses TRBV5-1 with TRBJ2-6, with 7 bases aligning to TRBD1. Trimming at V came to 2 bases and at J to 4 bases, leaving 9 bases not matched to a gene. The CDR3 has 17 residues. Germline V CDR1 and CDR2: SGHRS, YFSETQ. The chain's CDR3 is CASSLVTGVTGANVLTF. The CDR3 nucleotides read TGCGCCAGCAGCTTAGTCACAGGGGTTACGGGGGCCAACGTCCTGACTTTC.

The V and J genes are TRBV2 and TRBJ1-1; 9 bases fit TRBD1. The CDR3 consists of 13 residues. V trimming: 8 bases; J trimming: 6 bases; junction bases outside the gene matches: 7. Germline V gives CDR1 SNHLY, CDR2 FYNNEI. The CDR3 is CASGSRQGAEAFF. Here the CDR3 DNA reads TGTGCCAGCGGTTCCAGACAGGGGGCTGAAGCTTTCTTT.

V gene TRBV5-1 combines with J gene TRBJ2-3, with a tentative D call TRBD2 (5 bases). In germline, CDR1 is SGHRS, CDR2 YFSETQ. The V end was cut by 6 bases, the J end by 2 bases, with 13 bases between. This CDR3 contains 14 residues. CDR3 nucleotides: TGCGCCAGCACTCAAGAGGGAGTCACAGATACGCAGTATTTT. Translated, it gives CASTQEGVTDTQYF.

V and J are TRBV5-6 and TRBJ2-1, with D possibly being TRBD1 (6 bases). CDR3 length equals 16 residues. Germline loops: CDR1 SGHDT, CDR2 YYEEEE. V lost 1 base and J 3 bases, leaving 14 bases between the germline ends. In nucleotides, the CDR3 is TGTGCCAGCAGCTTGTCTCGCCGGACAGACTACAATGAGCAGTTCTTC. Encoded protein: CASSLSRRTDYNEQFF. The full variable domain, its missing parts supplied by reference TRBV5-6 and TRBJ2-1, is DAGVTQSPTHLIKTRGQQVTLRCSPKSGHDTVSWYQQALGQGPQFIFQYYEEEERQRGNFPDRFSGHQFPNYSSELNVNALLLGDSALYLCASSLSRRTDYNEQFFGPGTRLTVL.

V gene TRBV30 combines with J gene TRBJ1-6; 8 nucleotides align to TRBD1. The CDR3 is 16 amino acids. Germline assignment: CDR1 GTSNPN and CDR2 SVGIG (reference sequence). V lost 0 bases and J lost 9; bases outside the gene matches: 10. The CDR3, as DNA: TGTGCCTGGAGTGTAGGACAGGGTGGCTTCGCTTCACCCCTCCACTTT. It is translated as CAWSVGQGGFASPLHF.

V and J are TRBV15 and TRBJ1-2; D possibly corresponds to TRBD1 (5 bases). Trimming cost V 6 bases and J 4 bases, with 12 bases left between them. The CDR3 covers 13 residues. Germline V lookup: CDR1 LNHNV, CDR2 YYDKDF (reference sequence). The CDR3 nucleotides are TGTGCCACCAGTTTAGACAGCACCTATGGCTACACCTTC. It yields the protein CATSLDSTYGYTF.

The J gene is TRBJ1-6, the V gene TRBV6-1, with 9 bases aligning to TRBD1. V lost 2 bases and J lost 3; bases outside the gene matches: 2. The CDR3 is 16 residues long. Germline CDR1 MNHNS, CDR2 SASEGT. CDR3 DNA: TGTGCCAGCAGTGAAAGGGACAGGGTCTATAATTCACCCCTCCACTTT. As protein: CASSERDRVYNSPLHF.

The rearrangement links TRBV5-1 to TRBJ2-7; TRBD1 aligns across 7 bases. CDR3 length equals 13 residues. The V and J ends lost 7 bases and 1 base, in that order; junction bases with no gene match: 5. The germline V gene encodes CDR1 SGHRS and CDR2 YFSETQ. The CDR3 coding sequence is TGCGCCAGCTCGACAGGGAATTCCTACGAGCAGTACTTC. Its translation is CASSTGNSYEQYF.

This chain connects TRBV7-6 to TRBJ1-3, with 7 positions matching TRBD1. The CDR3 runs to 17 residues. V was pared by 4 bases and J by 0 bases, with 9 bases of the junction left unmatched. CDR1 is SGHVS, CDR2 FNYEAQ, per germline. CDR3 amino acids: CASSSRLTGASGNTIYF. The CDR3 nucleotides read TGTGCCAGCAGCTCCCGACTAACAGGGGCCTCTGGAAACACCATATATTTT.

This rearrangement joins TRBV7-8 to TRBJ2-2; 13 positions agree with TRBD2. Per germline, CDR1 SGHVS and CDR2 FQNEAQ. After removal of 2 bases from V and 4 bases from J, the junction contained 7 bases not matched to a gene. This CDR3 is built from 18 residues. In nucleotides, the CDR3 is TGTGCCAGCAGCTTAAGACTAGCGGGGGGACAAATCACCGGGGAGCTGTTTTTT. It translates to CASSLRLAGGQITGELFF.

This chain links TRBV28 with TRBJ1-3, with D tentatively TRBD1 (6 bases). The CDR3 has 15 amino acids. The germline V and J ends were trimmed by 4 bases and 4 bases, with 14 bases remaining between them. Per germline, CDR1 MDHEN and CDR2 SYDVKM. DNA for the CDR3: TGTGCCAGCAGTTCAGTACAGGGTGGAGGAAACACCATATATTTT. This gives the protein CASSSVQGGGNTIYF.

This chain uses TRBV7-9 with TRBJ2-1; possible D gene TRBD1, 6 bases. The CDR3 sequence is 15 residues long. Trimming cost V 7 bases and J 4 bases, with 17 bases left between them. Germline-derived CDR1 and CDR2 are SEHNR and FQNEAQ (reference sequence). This chain's CDR3 is CASTLQGGLYNEQFF. DNA for the CDR3: TGTGCCAGCACCCTACAAGGGGGTCTATACAATGAGCAGTTCTTC.

A single count supports this clone. The rearrangement links TRBV19 to TRBJ1-1; no clear D gene. This CDR3 has 13 amino acids. Trimming removed 6 bases at V and 0 bases at J, with 8 bases between. Germline CDR1 and CDR2: LNHDA and SQIVND (reference sequence). The CDR3 DNA sequence: TGTGCCAGTAGCGTCTCCGTGAACACTGAAGCTTTCTTT. Encoded protein: CASSVSVNTEAFF.

V and J are TRBV7-9 and TRBJ2-1; 11 bases are shared with TRBD2. The CDR3 extends over 15 amino acids. CDR1 is SEHNR and CDR2 is FQNEAQ in the germline V gene (reference sequence). The V gene end was trimmed by 4 bases and the J gene end by 7 bases; junction bases not matched to a gene: 6. CDR3 coding DNA: TGTGCCAGCAGCTATGGGACTAGCGGCGCGAATGAGCAGTTCTTC. As protein: CASSYGTSGANEQFF.

This clone is medium-sized by share. This chain connects TRBV4-3 to TRBJ2-5; the match to TRBD1 covers 8 bases. CDR3 length equals 13 residues. V lost 4 bases to trimming and J lost 5 bases; unmatched junction nucleotides: 3. Germline V gene data show CDR1 as LGHNA and CDR2 as YSLEER. The CDR3 loop is CASSPDRVETQYF. CDR3 sequence (DNA): TGCGCCAGCAGCCCGGACAGGGTTGAGACCCAGTACTTC.

The chain is built from TRBV30 and TRBJ1-5; TRBD1 aligns across 7 bases. Germline V lookup: CDR1 GTSNPN, CDR2 SVGIG (reference sequence). The CDR3 spans 16 residues. The ends lost 0 bases at V and 3 bases at J; junction bases unmatched: 8. The CDR3 nucleotides read TGTGCCTGGAGTGTACGTGACAGGGCCCACAATCAGCCCCAGCATTTT. It encodes CAWSVRDRAHNQPQHF. Full variable domain (outside the CDR3, taken from reference TRBV30 and TRBJ1-5): SQTIHQWPATLVQPVGSPLSLECTVEGTSNPNLYWYRQAAGRGLQLLFYSVGIGQISSEVPQNLSASRPQDRQFILSSKKLLLSDSGFYLCAWSVRDRAHNQPQHFGDGTRLSIL.

V gene TRBV7-2 combines with J gene TRBJ2-7, with TRBD1 matching 9 bases. Germline trimming cut 5 bases from V and 4 bases from J; bases unmatched to any gene: 6. The CDR3 runs to 14 residues. In germline, CDR1 is SGHTA, CDR2 FQGNSA. CDR3 protein: CASSTDRGSYEQYF. CDR3 nucleotide sequence: TGTGCCAGCAGCACCGACAGGGGGTCGTACGAGCAGTACTTC.

The chain carries TRBV5-4 and TRBJ1-1, with TRBD1 as a possible D gene (6 bases). The CDR3 spans 12 residues. V gave up 3 bases and J gave up 8 bases, with 11 bases separating them. Germline V gives CDR1 SGHNT, CDR2 YYREEE (reference sequence). CDR3 residues: CASSSRGKEAFF. In DNA, the CDR3 is TGTGCCAGCAGCTCCAGGGGCAAGGAAGCTTTCTTT.

The J gene is TRBJ2-2, the V gene TRBV10-3; 14 positions agree with TRBD2. The CDR3 covers 19 residues. The germline V gene encodes CDR1 ENHRY and CDR2 SYGVKD. J gave up 2 bases and V 4 bases, and 9 bases lay outside the gene matches. The CDR3 DNA is TGTGCCATCAGTGCCTCGGGACTAGCGGGGGTTGCAAACACCGGGGAGCTGTTTTTT. It is translated as CAISASGLAGVANTGELFF.

This clone showed up many times. The J gene is TRBJ2-1, the V gene TRBV6-1, with D maybe TRBD2 (8 bases). Trimming took off 3 bases at V and 7 bases at J, with 16 bases between the two ends. The CDR3 consists of 15 residues. In germline, CDR1 is MNHNS, CDR2 SASEGT. CDR3 DNA sequence: TGTGCCAGCAGTGACCGGGAGGGGGCTCGAAATGAGCAGTTCTTC. Its protein is CASSDREGARNEQFF.

The rearrangement links TRBV4-3 to TRBJ2-2, with D possibly matching TRBD1 (5 bases). CDR3 length equals 13 residues. The germline V gene encodes CDR1 LGHNA and CDR2 YSLEER. V lost 4 bases and J 6 bases, leaving 9 bases between the germline ends. CDR3 DNA sequence: TGCGCCAGCAGCCCAGGGTTAGCCGGGGAGCTGTTTTTT. This translates into CASSPGLAGELFF.

This clone was recorded once. The chain carries TRBV6-6 and TRBJ1-2, with D possibly TRBD1 on 6 matching bases. Germline values: CDR1 MNHNY, CDR2 SVGAGI (reference sequence). This CDR3 comprises 16 residues. V dropped 5 bases and J dropped 7 bases, with 23 bases sitting between them. The CDR3: CASSQLGGGMGFGYTF. CDR3 bases: TGTGCCAGCAGTCAACTAGGGGGGGGAATGGGATTTGGCTACACCTTC.

The chain carries TRBV7-2 and TRBJ2-1; TRBD2 agrees at 8 bases. The CDR3 runs 15 residues. Trimming at V came to 5 bases and at J to 4 bases, leaving 7 bases not matched to a gene. Germline values: CDR1 SGHTA, CDR2 FQGNSA. The CDR3 DNA is TGTGCCAGCAGCGCAACGGGGGGGGCTTACAATGAGCAGTTCTTC. Protein product: CASSATGGAYNEQFF.

The chain joins TRBV5-1 to TRBJ1-1; TRBD1 matches 8 bases. V dropped 3 bases and J dropped 4; count of bases not matched to a gene: 14. Per germline, CDR1 SGHRS and CDR2 YFSETQ. The CDR3 is 17 amino acids. The CDR3 region is CASSSSQGESFLTEAFF. Written as DNA, the CDR3 is TGCGCCAGCAGCTCTTCACAGGGGGAGAGTTTTCTCACTGAAGCTTTCTTT.

This clone came up a few times. The chain uses TRBV6-2 or TRBV6-3 and TRBJ2-1; the D gene is possibly TRBD1 (5 bases). V was shortened by 2 bases and J by 3 bases, with 5 bases between the two germline ends. Germline assignment: CDR1 MNHEY and CDR2 SVGEGT. The CDR3 contains 13 residues. The CDR3 DNA sequence: TGTGCCAGCAGTTACGACAGCTACAATGAGCAGTTCTTC. Translated, it gives CASSYDSYNEQFF.